The 25 T cell receptor beta chains reported below all come from one sample, sequenced in a study of tumor T cells in aggressive B-cell lymphoma. Data came from immunoSEQ multiplex PCR; TCRdb stores just in-frame clones and leaves some out. The sample carries about 1,700 clones, over 65% recorded once. Sequencing was carried out using tumor tissue. Receptor source: an adult with diffuse large B cell lymphoma.

This clone was recorded once. The chain links TRBV7-9 to TRBJ2-5; 10 bases agree with TRBD1. This CDR3 is built from 17 residues. In germline, CDR1 is SEHNR, CDR2 FQNEAQ (reference sequence). V was pared by 2 bases and J by 6 bases, with 12 bases of the junction left unmatched. CDR3 sequence (DNA): TGTGCCAGCAGCTTAAGGGAGGGGACAGGGGAGCAAAAGACCCAGTACTTC. This codes for CASSLREGTGEQKTQYF.

This clone was observed a few times. The chain has TRBV7-6 and TRBJ1-1, with 8 bases fitting TRBD1. This CDR3 has 14 residues. Per the germline V gene, CDR1 is SGHVS and CDR2 is FNYEAQ. V shed 3 bases and J 4 bases; nucleotides not matched to a gene: 4. DNA of the CDR3: TGTGCCAGCAGCTTCGGACAGGGCGCCACTGAAGCTTTCTTT. The encoded protein is CASSFGQGATEAFF.

The chain is built from TRBV27 and TRBJ2-3; 12 bases map to TRBD2. Germline CDR1 is MNHEY and CDR2 is SMNVEV (reference sequence). The CDR3 runs to 15 residues. With V trimmed by 6 bases and J by 3 bases, 4 bases remained unmatched. The CDR3 nucleotides read TGTGCCAGCAGCCGACTAGCGGGAGTGACAGATACGCAGTATTTT. This encodes CASSRLAGVTDTQYF.

This clone appeared once. The chain has TRBV29-1 and TRBJ1-1, with D hard to call. Germline CDR1 is SQVTM and CDR2 is ANQGSEA. Between the trimmed V and J ends, which lost 3 bases and 1 base, there was a span of 3 bases. This CDR3 is 11 amino acids long. In DNA form, the CDR3 reads TGCAGCGTTGACAGGAACACTGAAGCTTTCTTT. Translating gives CSVDRNTEAFF.

This clone came up a few times. V gene TRBV9 combines with J gene TRBJ2-7; 8 bases are shared with TRBD2. Germline values: CDR1 SGDLS, CDR2 YYNGEE. V lost 3 bases and J lost 4; bases outside the gene matches: 9. The CDR3 spans 15 residues. The CDR3 DNA is TGTGCCAGCAGCGGACTAGCGAGGAGCAGGTACGAGCAGTACGTC. It codes for CASSGLARSRYEQYV.

The rearrangement uses TRBV9 and TRBJ2-1, with TRBD1 matching over 9 bases. The CDR3 is 13 residues long. The V gene end was trimmed by 3 bases and the J gene end by 9 bases; junction bases not matched to a gene: 4. Germline CDR1 SGDLS, CDR2 YYNGEE. The CDR3 protein is CASSGWTGVEQFF. CDR3 DNA sequence: TGTGCCAGCAGCGGTTGGACAGGGGTTGAGCAGTTCTTC.

The chain has TRBV29-1 and TRBJ2-1; 7 bases align to TRBD2. The CDR3 extends over 12 amino acids. The V gene's germline CDR1 is SQVTM and CDR2 ANQGSEA. The ends lost 6 bases at V and 8 bases at J; junction bases unmatched: 7. The CDR3 loop is CSVGLDSDEQFF. The CDR3 DNA reads as TGCAGCGTCGGACTAGACAGCGATGAGCAGTTCTTC.

The J gene is TRBJ2-3, the V gene TRBV18; 7 nucleotides align to TRBD2. The CDR3 extends over 16 amino acids. The germline V gene has CDR1 KGHSH and CDR2 LQKENI. The junction had 8 bases not matched to a gene; V was cut back by 3 bases and J by 2 bases. The CDR3 loop reads CASSPRAGAFTDTQYF. The CDR3 DNA sequence: TGTGCCAGCTCACCTAGGGCGGGAGCATTCACAGATACGCAGTATTTT.

The V and J genes are TRBV5-5 and TRBJ2-1; 10 bases match TRBD1. V trimming: 4 bases; J trimming: 3 bases; junction bases outside the gene matches: 7. Germline CDR1 and CDR2: SGHKS and YYEKEE (reference sequence). The CDR3 totals 16 residues. In DNA form, the CDR3 reads TGTGCCAGCAGCAAGACAGGGGGCTCCCTCTACAATGAGCAGTTCTTC. It codes for CASSKTGGSLYNEQFF. Variable domain in full (rest from reference TRBV5-5 and TRBJ2-1): DAGVTQSPTHLIKTRGQQVTLRCSPISGHKSVSWYQQVLGQGPQFIFQYYEKEERGRGNFPDRFSARQFPNYSSELNVNALLLGDSALYLCASSKTGGSLYNEQFFGPGTRLTVL.

DNA of the CDR3: TGTGCCAGTAGTACAGGACAGGCGAACACTGAAGCTTTCTTT. It yields the protein CASSTGQANTEAFF. The chain combines TRBV19 with TRBJ1-1, with 7 nucleotides matching TRBD1. Germline V gene data show CDR1 as LNHDA and CDR2 as SQIVND (reference sequence). V was pared by 4 bases and J by 1 base, with 3 bases of the junction left unmatched. The CDR3 is 14 amino acids.

This chain uses TRBV4-3 with TRBJ2-1, with D perhaps matching TRBD2 (6 bases). The CDR3 is 18 amino acids. Trimming removed 0 bases from V and 0 bases from J, with 15 bases in between. Germline V gene data show CDR1 as LGHNA and CDR2 as YSLEER. CDR3 loop: CASSQDSLAKPSYNEQFF. The CDR3 region has the DNA TGCGCCAGCAGCCAAGATTCCCTAGCGAAACCCTCCTACAATGAGCAGTTCTTC.

This chain joins TRBV6-6 and TRBJ1-5, with D maybe TRBD1 (6 bases). Germline CDR1 reads MNHNY; CDR2 reads SVGAGI (reference sequence). V was shortened by 8 bases and J by 1 base, with 12 bases between the two germline ends. The CDR3 covers 14 residues. CDR3 bases: TGTGCCAGCTACCTGGGGGCAAGCAATCAGCCCCAGCATTTT. Translating gives CASYLGASNQPQHF.

V is TRBV15 and J is TRBJ2-1; D remains unclear. CDR1 and CDR2 from the germline V gene are LNHNV and YYDKDF (reference sequence). CDR3 length equals 15 residues. The V gene lost 0 bases and the J gene lost 0 bases, with 6 bases spanning the gap. CDR3 amino acids: CATSRDGPSYNEQFF. CDR3 DNA: TGTGCCACCAGCAGAGATGGGCCCTCCTACAATGAGCAGTTCTTC.

The CDR3: CASSGTALSSTDTQYF. The CDR3 DNA reads TGCGCCAGCAGCGGGACAGCATTATCTAGCACAGATACGCAGTATTTT. The chain links TRBV5-1 to TRBJ2-3, with 7 positions matching TRBD1. V shed 4 bases and J 0 bases; nucleotides not matched to a gene: 8. CDR3 size: 16 residues. The germline V gene encodes CDR1 SGHRS and CDR2 YFSETQ.

In this sample, this clone turned up a few times. The chain joins TRBV9 to TRBJ1-1; D might be TRBD1 (5 bases). V lost 0 bases and J 5 bases, leaving 14 bases between the germline ends. The CDR3 loop spans 15 amino acids. CDR1 is SGDLS, CDR2 YYNGEE, per germline. DNA of the CDR3: TGTGCCAGCAGCGTAGCTACGGGGGAGTCGACTGAAGCTTTCTTT. Protein product: CASSVATGESTEAFF.

The chain employs TRBV18 and TRBJ2-5; 9 bases line up with TRBD1. The CDR3 contains 15 residues. The V gene's germline CDR1 is KGHSH and CDR2 LQKENI. Trimming removed 0 bases from V and 2 bases from J; junction bases left unmatched: 1. The DNA of the CDR3 is TGTGCCAGCTCACCACCGACAGGGGGGCAAGAGACCCAGTACTTC. Translated, it gives CASSPPTGGQETQYF.

The chain recombines TRBV19 with TRBJ2-6, with 9 bases matching TRBD2. The ends lost 6 bases at V and 4 bases at J; junction bases unmatched: 10. The CDR3 totals 17 residues. CDR1 and CDR2 (germline): LNHDA, SQIVND (reference sequence). The CDR3 nucleotides read TGTGCCAGTAGACCAATAGCGGGAGTGTTCGGGGCCAACGTCCTGACTTTC. Amino acids: CASRPIAGVFGANVLTF.

The chain employs TRBV5-1 and TRBJ1-6; tentatively, D is TRBD1 (5 bases). Germline values: CDR1 SGHRS, CDR2 YFSETQ. The germline V and J ends were trimmed by 4 bases and 10 bases, with 12 bases remaining between them. This CDR3 comprises 13 residues. CDR3 DNA sequence: TGCGCCAGCAGCGGCACAGGAGAATCACCCCTCCACTTT. Residues: CASSGTGESPLHF.

The chain has TRBV6-5 and TRBJ2-1; D possibly corresponds to TRBD1 (6 bases). Germline V gene sequence: CDR1 MNHEY, CDR2 SVGAGI. Between the trimmed V and J ends, which lost 0 bases and 6 bases, there was a span of 6 bases. The length of the CDR3 is 13 residues. The CDR3 nucleotides read TGTGCCAGCAGTTACTCACAGGGCAATGAGCAGTTCTTC. Protein sequence: CASSYSQGNEQFF.

The chain links TRBV4-1 to TRBJ2-5; 8 bases agree with TRBD2. The ends lost 6 bases at V and 2 bases at J; junction bases unmatched: 8. Germline values: CDR1 MGHRA, CDR2 YSYEKL. CDR3 length: 15 residues. The CDR3 nucleotides are TGCGCCAGCAGTCAATTCACTAGCGGTCAAGAGACCCAGTACTTC. Translated, it gives CASSQFTSGQETQYF.

The V gene is TRBV6-5, the J gene TRBJ2-3, with D maybe TRBD2 (5 bases). The CDR3 covers 13 residues. With 5 bases removed from V and 6 bases from J, the gap between germline ends came to 12 bases. CDR1 is MNHEY and CDR2 is SVGAGI in the germline V gene. The CDR3, as DNA: TGTGCCAGCAGTCCGGACTGGTCGGATACGCAGTATTTT. This encodes CASSPDWSDTQYF.

In this sample, this clone turned up once. This chain uses TRBV9 with TRBJ1-1; a weak D match, TRBD1 (5 bases). Trimming left V 0 bases short and J 4 bases short, with 13 bases between. The CDR3 is 15 residues long. Germline lookup yields CDR1 SGDLS and CDR2 YYNGEE. The CDR3 sequence is CASSVDPGSFTEAFF. CDR3 nucleotide sequence: TGTGCCAGCAGCGTAGACCCAGGGTCTTTCACTGAAGCTTTCTTT.

The table lists this clone with a count of one. V usage is TRBV1 and J usage is TRBJ2-6; the table gives TRBD2 as D, unverified against the DNA. TRBV1 is flagged as a pseudogene. CDR3 length equals 18 residues. Here the CDR3 DNA reads TGCACCAGCAGAGCCGTCGGTTTGTGCCAAAGTCGGGCCAACGTCCTGACTTTC. Amino acid sequence: CTSRAVGLCQSRANVLTF.

This clone appeared once. This chain links TRBV7-2 with TRBJ2-1, with 8 bases aligning to TRBD1. V lost 3 bases, J lost 5 bases, and 3 bases stayed unmatched. CDR3 length: 14 residues. Germline V lookup: CDR1 SGHTA, CDR2 FQGNSA. CDR3 protein: CASSLGTGNNEQFF. Written as DNA, the CDR3 is TGTGCCAGCAGCTTGGGGACAGGCAACAATGAGCAGTTCTTC.

The chain couples TRBV7-2 to TRBJ2-5, with TRBD1 matching 9 bases. The DNA end is more similar to TRBJ2-7, so the J call may be wrong. CDR1 and CDR2 (germline): SGHTA, FQGNSA. The CDR3 runs to 14 residues. The CDR3 bases are TGTGCCAGCAGCGGACAGGGGCTCTCCTACGAGCAGTACTTC. As protein: CASSGQGLSYEQYF.